Listed below are T cell receptor beta chains from one sample, sequenced in a study of HIV-infected patients and healthy controls. MiXCR, applied by TCRdb to the 5' RACE reads, yields one record per CDR3 protein. The sample shows more than 9,500 distinct CDR3 sequences, 9.3% of them seen only once. The material was blood, obtained before antiretroviral therapy. The receptors shown here come from an adult with HIV infection. The donor label of this sample is uncertain. The CDR3 runs from the conserved cysteine through the conserved F or W. Each record gives: J gene, V gene, CDR3 protein.

J: TRBJ1-2
V: TRBV7-2
CDR3: CASRPGQVKGYTF

J: TRBJ2-5
V: TRBV7-9
CDR3: CASSFASGSGETQYF

J: TRBJ1-2
V: TRBV3-1
CDR3: CATHRDTYGYTF

J: TRBJ2-3
V: TRBV5-1
CDR3: CASSRPKNLAGINTDTQYF

J: TRBJ1-1
V: TRBV20-1
CDR3: CSARRPGATEAFF

J: TRBJ1-1
V: TRBV7-2
CDR3: CASSFRDTEAFF

J: TRBJ1-3
V: TRBV6-5
CDR3: CASSRRGQGGFSGNTIYF

J: TRBJ1-1
V: TRBV5-5
CDR3: CASSLNGAGRTNTEAFF

J: TRBJ2-3
V: TRBV7-2
CDR3: CASSSKTDPTDTQYF

J: TRBJ1-5
V: TRBV19
CDR3: CASSMGGQANQPQHF